A selection of T cell receptor beta chains follows, all from one sample in a study of blood T cell repertoires in COVID-19. The protocol was immunoSEQ multiplex PCR, while the TCRdb copy is restricted to in-frame clones and leaves out a portion. The sample has 250,000 to 350,000 clones, about 89% seen once. Material for sequencing was peripheral blood. Source of these receptors: a woman in her sixties with acute or convalescent COVID-19. Each CDR3 is given with its conserved first and last residue. The D gene is left open where the match is weak. A row's size may be missing; if present it is once, few, many or a size class.

d_gene,abundance,j_gene,v_gene,CDR3nt,CDR3aa
TRBD2,.,TRBJ2-7,TRBV7-8,TGTGCCAGCAGCTTAAGGGGGACTAGCGGGCCTAACTCCTACGAGCAGTACTTC,CASSLRGTSGPNSYEQYF
.,.,TRBJ2-7,TRBV28,TGTGCCAGCAGTTTTCCGGGAGTGTTTACAAAAGAGCAGTACTTC,CASSFPGVFTKEQYF
.,.,TRBJ1-5,TRBV4-2,TGTGCCAGCAGCCAAGATTCGAGCAGGGTTAGCAATCAGCCCCAGCATTTT,CASSQDSSRVSNQPQHF
.,once,TRBJ1-1,TRBV5-6,TGTGCCAGCAGCTTGGTGCCAGCTGGGAGCACTGAAGCTTTCTTT,CASSLVPAGSTEAFF
.,.,TRBJ2-3,TRBV12-3/TRBV12-4,TGTGCCAGCAGTTATCAGGGTGTCGATACGCAGTATTTT,CASSYQGVDTQYF
.,.,TRBJ1-1,TRBV14,TGTGCCAGCAGCCCTGACCGGGGGGAAGCTTTCTTT,CASSPDRGEAFF
.,.,TRBJ2-2,TRBV5-4,TGTGCCAGCAGCTTAGAAAGTCAAGGGGCCGGGGAGCTGTTTTTT,CASSLESQGAGELFF
TRBD2,.,TRBJ2-2,TRBV28,TGTGCCAGCAGATCCGGGACTACGAACACCGGGGAGCTGTTTTTT,CASRSGTTNTGELFF
.,.,TRBJ1-5,TRBV5-6,TGTGCCAGCAGCTTGGGAGGGTATAGCAATCAGCCCCAGCATTTT,CASSLGGYSNQPQHF
TRBD1,.,TRBJ2-3,TRBV11-2,TGTGCCAGCAGCCTTACAGGGGGCTTAGATACGCAGTATTTT,CASSLTGGLDTQYF
TRBD2,.,TRBJ2-5,TRBV11-2,TGTGCCAGCAGCCGTAAGACTAGCGGGGGGAGGGAGACCCAGTACTTC,CASSRKTSGGRETQYF
TRBD1,.,TRBJ1-2,TRBV4-1,TGCGCCAGCAGCCAAGGGACAGGGGGTGAAGGCTACACCTTC,CASSQGTGGEGYTF
.,.,TRBJ2-3,TRBV9,TGTGCCAGCAGCGTAGGCGGCGGAGCTAGCACAGATACGCAGTATTTT,CASSVGGGASTDTQYF
TRBD2,.,TRBJ2-2,TRBV5-1,TGCGCCAGCAGCATGGCTAGCGGGGGGGCTGGCACCGGGGAGCTGTTTTTT,CASSMASGGAGTGELFF
.,once,TRBJ2-7,TRBV25-1,TGTGCCAGCAGTGAATTTGGGGCAGGGATCGAGCAGTACTTC,CASSEFGAGIEQYF
TRBD1,.,TRBJ1-5,TRBV27,TGTGCCAGCAGTTCAGGGACAGCGGAACTCACCCAGCATTTT,CASSSGTAELTQHF
TRBD2,.,TRBJ2-7,TRBV29-1,TGCAGCGTATCGACCGAGACTAGCGGCTTCGGGCAGTACTTC,CSVSTETSGFGQYF
.,.,TRBJ1-2,TRBV19,TGTGCCAGTAGTCCGGGAACCAACTATGGCTACACCTTC,CASSPGTNYGYTF
TRBD2,.,TRBJ2-5,TRBV7-9,TGTGCCAGCAGCCCGAGGGGACTAGCAGAGGAGACCCAGTACTTC,CASSPRGLAEETQYF
TRBD1,.,TRBJ2-1,TRBV19,TGTGCCAGTAGTATAGCTCGGGACAGCTCCTACAATGAGCAGTTCTTC,CASSIARDSSYNEQFF
.,.,TRBJ1-2,TRBV7-3,TGTGCCAGCAGCTTAGAGGGCTATGGCTACACCTTC,CASSLEGYGYTF
TRBD2,once,TRBJ2-5,TRBV27,TGTGCCAGCAGCGCTAGCGGGAGGGTTCAAGAGACCCAGTACTTC,CASSASGRVQETQYF
.,.,TRBJ1-1,TRBV18,TGTGCCAGCTCACAATCGGCAGGGGTATGGGAAGCTTTCTTT,CASSQSAGVWEAFF
.,.,TRBJ1-2,TRBV7-9,TGTGCCAGCAGCTTAGACGACGCAGGAGGGTATGGCTACACCTTC,CASSLDDAGGYGYTF
TRBD1,.,TRBJ1-2,TRBV28,TGTGCCAGCAGTTTACCTCCGGGACAGGACATCGATGGCTACACCTTC,CASSLPPGQDIDGYTF
TRBD2,.,TRBJ2-1,TRBV11-1,TGTGCCAGCAGCTTAGGGGCGGGAGGTTTGAATGAGCAGTTCTTC,CASSLGAGGLNEQFF
TRBD1,.,TRBJ2-7,TRBV28,TGTGCCAGCAGCCGCCCAGGGACAGGTACCTACGAGCAGTACTTC,CASSRPGTGTYEQYF
TRBD1,.,TRBJ1-3,TRBV12-3/TRBV12-4,TGTGCCACGGACAGGGGCTCTGGAAACACCATATATTTT,CATDRGSGNTIYF
TRBD2,.,TRBJ2-2,TRBV7-8,TGTGCCAGCAGCTTAGTTGACGGCGGGAGTGCGAACACCGGGGAGCTGTTTTTT,CASSLVDGGSANTGELFF
TRBD2,.,TRBJ2-5,TRBV6-2/TRBV6-3,TGTGCCAGCAGTTACTTGGGCGGGGGGGTCAAAGAGACCCAGTACTTC,CASSYLGGGVKETQYF
TRBD2,.,TRBJ2-2,TRBV6-4,TGTGCCAGCAGTCAAATCGCGGGAGTGAACACCGGGGAGCTGTTTTTT,CASSQIAGVNTGELFF